These 9 T cell receptor beta chains came from one sample sequenced in a study of blood T cell repertoires in COVID-19. Sequencing used immunoSEQ multiplex PCR; TCRdb keeps in-frame clones, though not all of them. Found here are roughly 200,000 clones, about 88% of them singletons; the top ten hold 1.6%. The source material was peripheral blood. The receptors come from a man aged 18-30 years with active or convalescent COVID-19.

This clone showed up just a few times. The V gene is TRBV3-1 (or the pseudogene TRBV3-2), the J gene TRBJ2-1, with TRBD2 identical over 7 bases. Per germline, CDR1 LGHDT and CDR2 YNNKEL (reference sequence). V lost 5 bases, J lost 5 bases, and 3 bases stayed unmatched. The CDR3 runs to 13 residues. The chain's CDR3 is CASSGDYHNEQFF. CDR3 nucleotides: TGTGCCAGCAGCGGGGACTACCACAATGAGCAGTTCTTC.

The J gene is TRBJ2-5, the V gene TRBV19, with 10 nucleotides matching TRBD1. CDR1 and CDR2 from the germline V gene are LNHDA and SQIVND (reference sequence). V was clipped by 5 bases and J by 4 bases; unmatched bases: 4. This CDR3 spans 14 amino acids. In DNA, the CDR3 is TGTGCCAGTAGTCGGGACAGGGGAGGAGAGACCCAGTACTTC. Protein sequence: CASSRDRGGETQYF.

V is TRBV7-2 and J is TRBJ2-4; 11 bases match TRBD2. The V gene end was trimmed by 2 bases and the J gene end by 8 bases; junction bases not matched to a gene: 5. This CDR3 comprises 15 residues. Germline assignment: CDR1 SGHTA and CDR2 FQGNSA. CDR3 nucleotide sequence: TGTGCCAGCAGCTTATTAGCGGGAGGGAGGGACATTCAGTACTTC. Translated: CASSLLAGGRDIQYF.

The chain joins TRBV4-2 to TRBJ2-7, with 7 positions matching TRBD2. CDR1 is LGHNA and CDR2 is YNFKEQ in the germline V gene. The CDR3 is 15 amino acids. After removal of 0 bases from V and 4 bases from J, the junction contained 6 bases not matched to a gene. CDR3 sequence (DNA): TGTGCCAGCAGCCAAGATGAGGAGCGGGGATACGAGCAGTACTTC. Residues: CASSQDEERGYEQYF.

The V and J genes are TRBV3-1 (or the pseudogene TRBV3-2) and TRBJ1-5, with D unclear. This CDR3 has 15 residues. V was shortened by 2 bases and J by 6 bases, with 14 bases between the two germline ends. Per the germline V gene, CDR1 is LGHDT and CDR2 is YNNKEL (reference sequence). CDR3 residues: CASSQSYQARQPQHF. For the CDR3, the DNA is TGTGCCAGCAGCCAAAGTTACCAGGCTCGTCAGCCCCAGCATTTT.

This clone has only one observation. The CDR3 loop reads CASSPPVFATHEQFF. CDR3 coding DNA: TGTGCCAGCTCACCACCGGTTTTCGCGACACACGAGCAGTTCTTC. The V and J genes are TRBV18 and TRBJ2-1; D remains unclear. The CDR3 covers 15 residues. Trimming cost V 0 bases and J 10 bases, with 16 bases left between them. Germline CDR1 is KGHSH and CDR2 is LQKENI.

The sample holds one count of this clone. The J gene is TRBJ1-4, the V gene TRBV19; TRBD1 agrees at 11 bases. The V segment lost 10 bases and the J segment 0 bases; nucleotides outside the gene matches: 4. The CDR3 sequence is 15 residues long. Germline V lookup: CDR1 LNHDA, CDR2 SQIVND (reference sequence). CDR3 residues: CATKGQGATNEKLFF. The CDR3 DNA reads TGTGCCACCAAGGGACAGGGGGCAACTAATGAAAAACTGTTTTTT.

The chain combines TRBV12-3 or TRBV12-4 with TRBJ1-6; no clear D. The CDR3 length is 12 residues. Trimming removed 3 bases at V and 10 bases at J, with 7 bases between. The CDR3 nucleotides are TGTGCCAGCAGTTTTACGGGATCACCCCTCCACTTT. This gives the protein CASSFTGSPLHF.

The V and J genes are TRBV30 and TRBJ2-3; 9 bases map to TRBD2. This CDR3 region has 14 residues. Germline CDR1 GTSNPN, CDR2 SVGIG (reference sequence). With V trimmed by 3 bases and J by 5 bases, 6 bases remained unmatched. CDR3 in amino acids: CAWRAGGQVDTQYF. CDR3 nucleotide sequence: TGTGCCTGGAGGGCGGGGGGGCAGGTAGATACGCAGTATTTT.